One T cell receptor (beta chain) is described in this entry. Its antigen is not identified. Measured with immunoSEQ multiplex PCR; TCRdb has only the in-frame clones, and not every one. The profile shows 75,000 to 90,000 clones, roughly 85% of them singletons. The sample originates from a study of T cell responses to AZD1222 COVID-19 vaccine. Study-wide results and caveats: Only after the peak T cell response were repertoires sampled. Most donors were white British, females outnumbered males, and clonal diversity was possibly underestimated. Among AZD1222 vaccinees, only 5 or 6 were seropositive at baseline. Two AZD1222 administrations were followed by greater Spike-specific TCR breadth and depth.

The ends lost 4 bases at V and 9 bases at J; junction bases unmatched: 6. There are 14 residues in the CDR3. Looked up from germline, CDR1 is SGHDT and CDR2 is YYEEEE. Sequencing used peripheral blood, obtained 28 days after the second AZD1222 dose. The receptor was derived from an adult who received the AZD1222 COVID-19 vaccine. V gene TRBV5-6 combines with J gene TRBJ1-6, with 8 positions matching TRBD1. CDR3 DNA sequence: TGTGCCAGCAGCCCGGACAGGGTCAGTTCACCCCTCCACTTT. Encoded protein: CASSPDRVSSPLHF.